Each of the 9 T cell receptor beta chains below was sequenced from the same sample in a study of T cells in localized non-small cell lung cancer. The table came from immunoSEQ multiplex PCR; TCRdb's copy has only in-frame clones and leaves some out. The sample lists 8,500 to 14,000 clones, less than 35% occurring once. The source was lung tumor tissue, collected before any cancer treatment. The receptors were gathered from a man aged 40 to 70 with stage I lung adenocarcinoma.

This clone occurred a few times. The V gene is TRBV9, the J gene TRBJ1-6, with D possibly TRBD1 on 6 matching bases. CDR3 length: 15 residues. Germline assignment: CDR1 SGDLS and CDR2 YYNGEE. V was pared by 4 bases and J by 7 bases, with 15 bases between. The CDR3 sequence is CASSPQGQRNSPLHF. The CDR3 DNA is TGTGCCAGCAGCCCACAAGGACAGAGAAATTCACCCCTCCACTTT.

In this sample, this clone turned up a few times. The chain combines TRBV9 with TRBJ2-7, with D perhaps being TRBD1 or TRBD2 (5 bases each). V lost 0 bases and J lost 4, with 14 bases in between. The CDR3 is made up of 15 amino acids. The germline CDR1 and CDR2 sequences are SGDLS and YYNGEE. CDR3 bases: TGTGCCAGCAGCGTAGCGTGGGGGTTGGAATACGAGCAGTACTTC. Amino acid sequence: CASSVAWGLEYEQYF.

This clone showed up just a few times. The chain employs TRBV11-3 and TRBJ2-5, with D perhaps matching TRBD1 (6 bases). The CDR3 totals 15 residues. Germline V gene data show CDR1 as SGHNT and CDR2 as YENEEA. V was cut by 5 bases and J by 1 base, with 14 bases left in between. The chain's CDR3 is CASSRTEKSQETQYF. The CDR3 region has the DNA TGTGCCAGCAGCCGGACAGAGAAATCCCAAGAGACCCAGTACTTC.

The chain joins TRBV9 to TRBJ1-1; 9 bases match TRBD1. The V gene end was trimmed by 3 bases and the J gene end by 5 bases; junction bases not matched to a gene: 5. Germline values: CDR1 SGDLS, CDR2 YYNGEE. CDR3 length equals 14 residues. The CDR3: CASSGGQGGTEAFF. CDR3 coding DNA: TGTGCCAGCAGCGGGGGACAGGGAGGGACTGAAGCTTTCTTT. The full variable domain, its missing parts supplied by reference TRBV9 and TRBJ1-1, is DSGVTQTPKHLITATGQRVTLRCSPRSGDLSVYWYQQSLDQGLQFLIQYYNGEERAKGNILERFSAQQFPDLHSELNLSSLELGDSALYFCASSGGQGGTEAFFGQGTRLTVV.

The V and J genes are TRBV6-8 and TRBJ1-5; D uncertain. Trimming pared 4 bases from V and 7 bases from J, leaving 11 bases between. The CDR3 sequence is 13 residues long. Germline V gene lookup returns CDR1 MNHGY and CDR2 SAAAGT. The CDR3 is CASSSNSGQPQHF. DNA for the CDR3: TGTGCCAGCAGTTCAAACTCGGGGCAGCCCCAGCATTTT.

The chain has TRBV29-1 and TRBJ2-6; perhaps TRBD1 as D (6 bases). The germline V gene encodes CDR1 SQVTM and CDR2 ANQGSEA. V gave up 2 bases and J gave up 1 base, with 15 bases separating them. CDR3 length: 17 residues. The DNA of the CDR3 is TGCAGCGTTGAACCTGCCACAGGGCCGTCTGGGGCCAACGTCCTGACTTTC. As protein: CSVEPATGPSGANVLTF.

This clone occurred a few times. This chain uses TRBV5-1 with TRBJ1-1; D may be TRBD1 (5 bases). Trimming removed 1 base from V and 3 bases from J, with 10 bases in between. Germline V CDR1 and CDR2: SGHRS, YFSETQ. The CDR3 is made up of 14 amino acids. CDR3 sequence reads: CASSLSLGDTEAFF. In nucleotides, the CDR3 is TGCGCCAGCAGCTTGTCGCTGGGGGACACTGAAGCTTTCTTT.

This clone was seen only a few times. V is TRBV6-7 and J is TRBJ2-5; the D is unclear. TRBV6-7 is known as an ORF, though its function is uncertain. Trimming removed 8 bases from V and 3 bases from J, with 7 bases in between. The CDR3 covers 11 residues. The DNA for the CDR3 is TGTGCCAGCGGATTCAAAGAGACCCAGTACTTC. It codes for CASGFKETQYF.

DNA for the CDR3: TGTGCCTGGAGTAAGGCGGGGATAAGAGAGACCCAGTACTTC. It codes for CAWSKAGIRETQYF. The rearrangement links TRBV30 to TRBJ2-5, with a weak D call TRBD2 (6 bases). The V end lost 2 bases, the J end lost 4 bases, and 14 bases lay between the germline ends. Germline V gene data show CDR1 as GTSNPN and CDR2 as SVGIG (reference sequence). The CDR3 spans 14 residues.